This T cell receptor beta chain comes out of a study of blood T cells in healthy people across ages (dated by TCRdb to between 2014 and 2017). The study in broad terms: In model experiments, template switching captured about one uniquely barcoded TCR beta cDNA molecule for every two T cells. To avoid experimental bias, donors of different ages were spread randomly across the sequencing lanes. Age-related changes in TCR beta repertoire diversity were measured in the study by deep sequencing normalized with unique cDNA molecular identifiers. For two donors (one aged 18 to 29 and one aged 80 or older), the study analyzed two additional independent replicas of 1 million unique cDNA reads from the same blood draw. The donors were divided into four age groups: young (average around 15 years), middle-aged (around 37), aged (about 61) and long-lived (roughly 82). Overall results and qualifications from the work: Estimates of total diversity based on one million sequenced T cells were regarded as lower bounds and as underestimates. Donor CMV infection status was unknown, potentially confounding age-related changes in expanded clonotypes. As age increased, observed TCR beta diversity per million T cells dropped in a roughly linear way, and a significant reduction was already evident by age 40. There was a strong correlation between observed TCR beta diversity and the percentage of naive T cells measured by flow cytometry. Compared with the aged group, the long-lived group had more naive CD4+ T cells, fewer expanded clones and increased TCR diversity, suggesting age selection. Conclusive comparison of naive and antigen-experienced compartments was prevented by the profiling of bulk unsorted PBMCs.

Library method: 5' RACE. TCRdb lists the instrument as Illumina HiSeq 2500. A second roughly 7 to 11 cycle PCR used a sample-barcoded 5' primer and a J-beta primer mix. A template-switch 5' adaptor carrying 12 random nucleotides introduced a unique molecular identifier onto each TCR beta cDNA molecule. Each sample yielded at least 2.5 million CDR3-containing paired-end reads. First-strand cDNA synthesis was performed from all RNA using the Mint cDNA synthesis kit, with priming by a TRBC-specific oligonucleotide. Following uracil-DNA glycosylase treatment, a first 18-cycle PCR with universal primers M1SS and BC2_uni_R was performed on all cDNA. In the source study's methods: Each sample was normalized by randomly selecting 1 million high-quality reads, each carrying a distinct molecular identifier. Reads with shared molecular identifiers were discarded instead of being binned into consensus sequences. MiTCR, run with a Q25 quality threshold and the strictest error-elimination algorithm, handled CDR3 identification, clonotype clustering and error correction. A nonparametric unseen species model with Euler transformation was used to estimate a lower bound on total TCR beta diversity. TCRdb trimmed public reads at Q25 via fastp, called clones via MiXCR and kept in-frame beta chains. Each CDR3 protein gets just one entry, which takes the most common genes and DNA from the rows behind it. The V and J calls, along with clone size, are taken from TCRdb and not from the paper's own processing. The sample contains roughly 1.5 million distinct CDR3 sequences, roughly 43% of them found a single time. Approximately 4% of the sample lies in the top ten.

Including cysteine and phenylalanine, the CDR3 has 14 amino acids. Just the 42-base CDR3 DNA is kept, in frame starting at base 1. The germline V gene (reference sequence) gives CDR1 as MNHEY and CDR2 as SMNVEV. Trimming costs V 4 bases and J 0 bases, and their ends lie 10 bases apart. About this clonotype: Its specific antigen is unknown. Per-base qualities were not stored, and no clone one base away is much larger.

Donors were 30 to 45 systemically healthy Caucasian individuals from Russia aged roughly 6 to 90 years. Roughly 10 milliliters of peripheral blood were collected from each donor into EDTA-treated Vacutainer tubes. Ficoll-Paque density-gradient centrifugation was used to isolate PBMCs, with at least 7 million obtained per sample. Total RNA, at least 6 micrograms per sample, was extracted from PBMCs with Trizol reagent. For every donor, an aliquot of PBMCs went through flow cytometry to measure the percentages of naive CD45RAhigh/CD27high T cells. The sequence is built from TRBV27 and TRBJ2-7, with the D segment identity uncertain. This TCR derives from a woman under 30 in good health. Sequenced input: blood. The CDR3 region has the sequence CASSSAASSYEQYF. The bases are TGTGCCAGCAGTTCTGCGGCCAGCTCCTACGAGCAGTACTTC.